A selection of T cell receptor beta chains follows, all from one sample in a study of prognosis after radiotherapy for stage I lung cancer. From the multiplex PCR reads, TCRdb called clonotypes with MiXCR, one entry per CDR3 protein. Here the sample spans tens of thousands of distinct CDR3 sequences, roughly 40% being singletons. The source material was PBMCs, sampled before or after stereotactic body radiation therapy (not recorded which). These receptors originate from a donor aged 50 or older with non-small cell lung cancer. Each CDR3 is given with its conserved first and last residue. The D gene is left open where the match is weak. A row's size may be missing; if present it is once, few, many or a size class.

j_gene: TRBJ1-6
abundance: -
d_gene: -
v_gene: TRBV12-3/TRBV12-4
CDR3nt: TGTGCCAGCAGTTGGGCCAATTCACCCCTCCACTTT
CDR3aa: CASSWANSPLHF

j_gene: TRBJ1-1
abundance: many
d_gene: TRBD1
v_gene: TRBV28
CDR3nt: TGTGCCAGCCCCCCCTCGACAGGGATTAACACTGAAGCTTTCTTT
CDR3aa: CASPPSTGINTEAFF

j_gene: TRBJ1-5
abundance: medium-sized
d_gene: -
v_gene: TRBV19
CDR3nt: TGTGCCAGTAGTATAGACAGGGGTCTTCAGCCCCAGCATTTT
CDR3aa: CASSIDRGLQPQHF

j_gene: TRBJ2-1
abundance: -
d_gene: TRBD1
v_gene: TRBV5-1
CDR3nt: TGCGCCAGCAGCAGGACAGGCGATGATGACAATGAGCAGTTCTTC
CDR3aa: CASSRTGDDDNEQFF

j_gene: TRBJ1-1
abundance: once
d_gene: -
v_gene: TRBV2
CDR3nt: TGTGCCAGCAGTGATGGGAGGAACACTGAAGCTTTCTTT
CDR3aa: CASSDGRNTEAFF

j_gene: TRBJ2-2
abundance: many
d_gene: TRBD1
v_gene: TRBV4-3
CDR3nt: TGCGCCAGCAGCCAAGCCCGGGACAGGAGGGAGCTGTTTTTT
CDR3aa: CASSQARDRRELFF

j_gene: TRBJ2-7
abundance: many
d_gene: -
v_gene: TRBV5-1
CDR3nt: TGCGCCAGCAGCCTGACCGGACAGGACCTCATGGGGGGGCAGTACTTC
CDR3aa: CASSLTGQDLMGGQYF

j_gene: TRBJ2-1
abundance: once
d_gene: -
v_gene: TRBV11-3
CDR3nt: TGTGCCAGCAGCTTAGAGGGAAGACTAAACAATGAGCAGTTCTTC
CDR3aa: CASSLEGRLNNEQFF

j_gene: TRBJ1-2
abundance: -
d_gene: -
v_gene: TRBV28
CDR3nt: TGTGCCAGCAGCCCAGGTAGCACCCGTGGCTACACCTTC
CDR3aa: CASSPGSTRGYTF

j_gene: TRBJ1-3
abundance: many
d_gene: -
v_gene: TRBV4-2
CDR3nt: TGTGCCAGCAGCCAAGTTGCGACCTCTGGAAACACCATATATTTT
CDR3aa: CASSQVATSGNTIYF

j_gene: TRBJ1-2
abundance: many
d_gene: -
v_gene: TRBV15
CDR3nt: TGTGCCACCAGCAAAGCAAACTATGGCTACACCTTC
CDR3aa: CATSKANYGYTF

j_gene: TRBJ2-2
abundance: -
d_gene: TRBD2
v_gene: TRBV24-1
CDR3nt: TGTGCCACCAGTGATTTGGGACTAGCGGGAGGCAACACCGGGGAGCTGTTTTTT
CDR3aa: CATSDLGLAGGNTGELFF

j_gene: TRBJ2-3
abundance: -
d_gene: TRBD2
v_gene: TRBV27
CDR3nt: TGTGCCAGCAGTTTAGATCTAGCGGGAGAGGGCACAGATACGCAGTATTTT
CDR3aa: CASSLDLAGEGTDTQYF

j_gene: TRBJ1-6
abundance: -
d_gene: -
v_gene: TRBV12-3/TRBV12-4
CDR3nt: TGTGCCGGCAGTTTAGGTTATAGCAGTCAAACACCCCTCCACTTT
CDR3aa: CAGSLGYSSQTPLHF

j_gene: TRBJ1-1
abundance: -
d_gene: -
v_gene: TRBV6-8
CDR3nt: TGTGCCAGCACCCAGGGGACTGAAGCTTTCTTT
CDR3aa: CASTQGTEAFF

j_gene: TRBJ1-5
abundance: -
d_gene: TRBD1
v_gene: TRBV2
CDR3nt: TGTGCCAGCAGACCGACAGGGGGAGAGAGTTGGAAGCCCCAGCATTTT
CDR3aa: CASRPTGGESWKPQHF

j_gene: TRBJ2-7
abundance: many
d_gene: -
v_gene: TRBV28
CDR3nt: TGTGCCAGCAGTTCTATGGGCTACGAGCAGTACTTC
CDR3aa: CASSSMGYEQYF

j_gene: TRBJ1-5
abundance: -
d_gene: -
v_gene: TRBV5-6
CDR3nt: TGTGCCAGCAGCTTGGGGGACACCGGGCGGCACCAGCATTTT
CDR3aa: CASSLGDTGRHQHF

j_gene: TRBJ2-1
abundance: -
d_gene: -
v_gene: TRBV11-2
CDR3nt: TGTGCCAGCAGCTTAGCTGGGACACTATACAATGAGCAGTTCTTC
CDR3aa: CASSLAGTLYNEQFF

j_gene: TRBJ1-5
abundance: -
d_gene: -
v_gene: TRBV12-3/TRBV12-4
CDR3nt: TGTGCCAGCAGTCCGGGTAATCAGCCCCAGCATTTT
CDR3aa: CASSPGNQPQHF

j_gene: TRBJ1-5
abundance: -
d_gene: -
v_gene: TRBV19
CDR3nt: TGTGCCAGTTACGGACTGAATAGCAATCAGCCCCAGCATTTT
CDR3aa: CASYGLNSNQPQHF

j_gene: TRBJ1-1
abundance: many
d_gene: -
v_gene: TRBV7-3
CDR3nt: TGTGCCAGCAGCTCTGGGGAGGGCACTGAAGCTTTCTTT
CDR3aa: CASSSGEGTEAFF

j_gene: TRBJ1-2
abundance: once
d_gene: TRBD1
v_gene: TRBV20-1
CDR3nt: TGCAGTGCTCCCTACGTGCCCGGACAGGGGGTCTATGGCTACACCTTC
CDR3aa: CSAPYVPGQGVYGYTF

j_gene: TRBJ2-6
abundance: many
d_gene: -
v_gene: TRBV27
CDR3nt: TGTGCCAGCAGTTTCCGGGCACAGCCTAACCCTAATTATTCTGGGGCCAACGTCCTGACTTTC
CDR3aa: CASSFRAQPNPNYSGANVLTF

j_gene: TRBJ2-1
abundance: many
d_gene: -
v_gene: TRBV7-9
CDR3nt: TGTGCCAGCAGCTTCGGGGACGTGACCTTCAATGAGCAGTTCTTC
CDR3aa: CASSFGDVTFNEQFF

j_gene: TRBJ2-3
abundance: -
d_gene: TRBD2
v_gene: TRBV12-3/TRBV12-4
CDR3nt: TGTGCCAGCGGGAAAAAGAGTAGGGGACTAGCGGGGGCAGGAGGTACGCAGTATTTT
CDR3aa: CASGKKSRGLAGAGGTQYF

j_gene: TRBJ1-2
abundance: many
d_gene: TRBD1
v_gene: TRBV2
CDR3nt: TGTGCCAGCAGTGAAGAGACAGGGCTTTCTAACTATGGCTACACCTTC
CDR3aa: CASSEETGLSNYGYTF

j_gene: TRBJ2-4
abundance: few
d_gene: TRBD2
v_gene: TRBV20-1
CDR3nt: TGCAGTGCTAGGGGGACTAGCGAAAACATTCAGTACTTC
CDR3aa: CSARGTSENIQYF

j_gene: TRBJ2-7
abundance: many
d_gene: -
v_gene: TRBV20-1
CDR3nt: TGCAGTGCTAGCGGGACTCTAACCTACGAGCAGTACTTC
CDR3aa: CSASGTLTYEQYF

j_gene: TRBJ2-1
abundance: many
d_gene: TRBD2
v_gene: TRBV2
CDR3nt: TGTGCCAGCAGTGAGAGGCTGCGGGGGGGGGCGTTTATGAATGAGCAGTTCTTC
CDR3aa: CASSERLRGGAFMNEQFF

j_gene: TRBJ2-3
abundance: many
d_gene: TRBD2
v_gene: TRBV5-4
CDR3nt: TGTGCCAGCAGCACCAGACTAGCGGGAGGGGACACAGATACGCAGTATTTT
CDR3aa: CASSTRLAGGDTDTQYF

j_gene: TRBJ1-5
abundance: many
d_gene: -
v_gene: TRBV20-1
CDR3nt: TGCAGTGCCTCCGGCGGACGGAATCAGCCCCAGCATTTT
CDR3aa: CSASGGRNQPQHF

j_gene: TRBJ1-5
abundance: -
d_gene: -
v_gene: TRBV7-2
CDR3nt: TGTGCCAGCAGCTCACCTATTTATAGCAATCAGCCCCAGCATTTT
CDR3aa: CASSSPIYSNQPQHF

j_gene: TRBJ2-7
abundance: -
d_gene: TRBD1
v_gene: TRBV2
CDR3nt: TGTGCCAGCAGGGACAGGGGGCAGGGATCCTACGAGCAGTACTTC
CDR3aa: CASRDRGQGSYEQYF

j_gene: TRBJ2-5
abundance: many
d_gene: TRBD2
v_gene: TRBV20-1
CDR3nt: TGCAGTGCGGAGCTCGGCCTCCCGGGACTAGCGGGAGAGACCCAGTACTTC
CDR3aa: CSAELGLPGLAGETQYF